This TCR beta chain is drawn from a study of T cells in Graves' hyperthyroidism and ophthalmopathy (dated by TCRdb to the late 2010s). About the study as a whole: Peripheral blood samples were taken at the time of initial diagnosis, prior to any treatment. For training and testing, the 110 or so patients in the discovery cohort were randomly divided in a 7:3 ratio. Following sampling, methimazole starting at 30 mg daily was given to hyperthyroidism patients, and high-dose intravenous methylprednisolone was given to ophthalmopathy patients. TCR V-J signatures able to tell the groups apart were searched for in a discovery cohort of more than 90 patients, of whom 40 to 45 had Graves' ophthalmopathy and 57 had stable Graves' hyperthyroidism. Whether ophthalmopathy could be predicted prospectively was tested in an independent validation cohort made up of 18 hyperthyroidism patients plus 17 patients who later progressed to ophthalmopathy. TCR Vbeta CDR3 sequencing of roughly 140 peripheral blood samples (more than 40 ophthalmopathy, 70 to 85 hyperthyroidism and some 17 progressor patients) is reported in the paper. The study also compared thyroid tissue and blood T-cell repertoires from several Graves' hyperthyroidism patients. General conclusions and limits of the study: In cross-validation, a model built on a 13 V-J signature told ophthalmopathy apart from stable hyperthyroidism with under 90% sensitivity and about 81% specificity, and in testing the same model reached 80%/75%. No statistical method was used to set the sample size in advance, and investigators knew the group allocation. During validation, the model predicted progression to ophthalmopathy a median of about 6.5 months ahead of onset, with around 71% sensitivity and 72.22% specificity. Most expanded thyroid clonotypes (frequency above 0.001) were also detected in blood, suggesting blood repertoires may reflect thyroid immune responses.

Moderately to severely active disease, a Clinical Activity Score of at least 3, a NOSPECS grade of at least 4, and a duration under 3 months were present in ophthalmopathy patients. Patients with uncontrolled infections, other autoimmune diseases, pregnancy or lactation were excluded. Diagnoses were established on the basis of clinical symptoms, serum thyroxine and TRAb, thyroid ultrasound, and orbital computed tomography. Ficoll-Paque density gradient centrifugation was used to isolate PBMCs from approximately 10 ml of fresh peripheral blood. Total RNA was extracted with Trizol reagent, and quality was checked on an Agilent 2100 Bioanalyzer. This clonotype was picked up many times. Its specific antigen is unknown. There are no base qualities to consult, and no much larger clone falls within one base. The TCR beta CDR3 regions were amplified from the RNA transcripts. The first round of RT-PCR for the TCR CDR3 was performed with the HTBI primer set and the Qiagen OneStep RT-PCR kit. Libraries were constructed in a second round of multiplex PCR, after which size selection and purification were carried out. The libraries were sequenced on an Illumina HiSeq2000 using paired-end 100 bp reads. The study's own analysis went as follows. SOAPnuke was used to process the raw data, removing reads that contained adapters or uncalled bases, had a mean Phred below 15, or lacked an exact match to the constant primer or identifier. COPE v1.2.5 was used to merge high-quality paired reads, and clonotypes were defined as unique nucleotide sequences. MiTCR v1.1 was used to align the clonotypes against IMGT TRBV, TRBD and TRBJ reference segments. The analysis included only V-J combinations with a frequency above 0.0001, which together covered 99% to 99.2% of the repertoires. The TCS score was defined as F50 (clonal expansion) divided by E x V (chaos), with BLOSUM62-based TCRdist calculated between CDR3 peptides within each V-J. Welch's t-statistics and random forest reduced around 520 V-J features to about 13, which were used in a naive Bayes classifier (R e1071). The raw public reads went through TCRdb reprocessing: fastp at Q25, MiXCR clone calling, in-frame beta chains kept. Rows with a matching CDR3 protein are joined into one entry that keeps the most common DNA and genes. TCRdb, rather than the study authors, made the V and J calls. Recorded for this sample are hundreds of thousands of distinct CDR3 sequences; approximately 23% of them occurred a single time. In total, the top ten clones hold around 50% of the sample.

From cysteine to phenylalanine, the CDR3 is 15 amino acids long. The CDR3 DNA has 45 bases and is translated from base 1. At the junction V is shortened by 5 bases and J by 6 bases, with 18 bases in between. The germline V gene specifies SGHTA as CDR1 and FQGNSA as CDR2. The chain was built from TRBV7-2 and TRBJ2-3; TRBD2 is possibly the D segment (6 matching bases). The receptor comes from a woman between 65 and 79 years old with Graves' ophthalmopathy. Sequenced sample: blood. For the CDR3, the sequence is CASSPSALLRDTQYF. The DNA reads TGTGCCAGCAGCCCTAGCGCTCTACTCCGCGATACGCAGTATTTT.